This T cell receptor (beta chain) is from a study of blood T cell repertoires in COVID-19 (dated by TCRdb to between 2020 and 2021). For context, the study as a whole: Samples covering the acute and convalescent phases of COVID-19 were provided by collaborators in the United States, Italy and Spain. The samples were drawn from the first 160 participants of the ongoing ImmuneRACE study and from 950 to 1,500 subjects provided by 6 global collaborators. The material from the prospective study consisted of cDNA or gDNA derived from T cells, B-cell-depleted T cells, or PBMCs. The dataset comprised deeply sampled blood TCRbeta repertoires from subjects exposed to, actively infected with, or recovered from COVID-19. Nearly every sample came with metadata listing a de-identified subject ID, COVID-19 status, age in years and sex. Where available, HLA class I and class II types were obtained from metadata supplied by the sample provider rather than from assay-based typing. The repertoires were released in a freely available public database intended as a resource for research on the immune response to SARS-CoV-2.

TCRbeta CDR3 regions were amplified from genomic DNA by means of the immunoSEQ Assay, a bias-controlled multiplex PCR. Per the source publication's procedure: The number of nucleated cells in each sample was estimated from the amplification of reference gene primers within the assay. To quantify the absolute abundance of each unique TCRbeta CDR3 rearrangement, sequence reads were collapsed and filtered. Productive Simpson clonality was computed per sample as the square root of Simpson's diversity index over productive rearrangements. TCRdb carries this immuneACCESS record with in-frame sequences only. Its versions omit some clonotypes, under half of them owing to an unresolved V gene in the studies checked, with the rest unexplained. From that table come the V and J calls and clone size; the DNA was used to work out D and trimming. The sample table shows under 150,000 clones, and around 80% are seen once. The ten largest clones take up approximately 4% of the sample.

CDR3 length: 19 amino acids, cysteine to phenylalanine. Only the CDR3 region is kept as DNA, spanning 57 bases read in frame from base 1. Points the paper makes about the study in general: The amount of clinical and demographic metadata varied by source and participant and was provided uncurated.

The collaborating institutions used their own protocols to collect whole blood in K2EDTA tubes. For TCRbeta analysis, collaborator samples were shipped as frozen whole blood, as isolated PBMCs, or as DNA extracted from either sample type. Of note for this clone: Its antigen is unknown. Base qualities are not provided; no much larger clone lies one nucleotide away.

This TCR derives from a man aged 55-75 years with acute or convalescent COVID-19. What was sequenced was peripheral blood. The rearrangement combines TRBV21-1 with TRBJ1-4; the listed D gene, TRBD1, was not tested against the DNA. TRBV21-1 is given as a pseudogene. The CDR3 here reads CASSKAKCGAGGFNEKLFF. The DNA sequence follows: TGTGCCAGCAGCAAAGCGAAGTGTGGGGCAGGGGGTTTTAATGAAAAACTGTTTTTT.